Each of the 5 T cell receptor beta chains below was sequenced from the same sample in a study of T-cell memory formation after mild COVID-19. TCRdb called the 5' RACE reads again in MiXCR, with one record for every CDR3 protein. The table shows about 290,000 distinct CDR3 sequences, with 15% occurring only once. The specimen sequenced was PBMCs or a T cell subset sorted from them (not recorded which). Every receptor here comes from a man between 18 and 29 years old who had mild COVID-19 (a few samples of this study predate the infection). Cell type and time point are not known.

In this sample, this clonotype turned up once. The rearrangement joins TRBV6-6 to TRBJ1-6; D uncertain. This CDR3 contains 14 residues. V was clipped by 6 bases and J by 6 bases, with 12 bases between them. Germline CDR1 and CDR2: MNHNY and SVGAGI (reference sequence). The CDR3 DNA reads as TGTGCCAGCAGGAGGGAACAGATTAATTCACCCCTCCACTTT. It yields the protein CASRREQINSPLHF.

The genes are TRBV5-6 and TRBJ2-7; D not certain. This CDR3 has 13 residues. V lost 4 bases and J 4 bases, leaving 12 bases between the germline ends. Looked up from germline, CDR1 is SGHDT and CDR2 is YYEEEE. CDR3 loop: CASSKDSVYEQYV. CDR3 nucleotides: TGTGCCAGCAGCAAAGATTCAGTGTACGAGCAGTACGTC.

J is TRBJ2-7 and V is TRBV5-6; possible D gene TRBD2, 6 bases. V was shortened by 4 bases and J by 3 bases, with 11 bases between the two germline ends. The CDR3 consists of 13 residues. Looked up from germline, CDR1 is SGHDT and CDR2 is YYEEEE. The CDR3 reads CASSPGTYYEQYF. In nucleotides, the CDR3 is TGTGCCAGCAGCCCCGGGACTTACTACGAGCAGTACTTC. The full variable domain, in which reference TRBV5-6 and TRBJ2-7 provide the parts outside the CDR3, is DAGVTQSPTHLIKTRGQQVTLRCSPKSGHDTVSWYQQALGQGPQFIFQYYEEEERQRGNFPDRFSGHQFPNYSSELNVNALLLGDSALYLCASSPGTYYEQYFGPGTRLTVT.

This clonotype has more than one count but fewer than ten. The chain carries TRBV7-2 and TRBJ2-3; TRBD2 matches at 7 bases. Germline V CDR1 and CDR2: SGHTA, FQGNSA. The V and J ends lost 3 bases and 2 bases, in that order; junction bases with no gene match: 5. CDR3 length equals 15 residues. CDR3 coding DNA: TGTGCCAGCAGCTTGGGACGGGGGGACACAGATACGCAGTATTTT. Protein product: CASSLGRGDTDTQYF.

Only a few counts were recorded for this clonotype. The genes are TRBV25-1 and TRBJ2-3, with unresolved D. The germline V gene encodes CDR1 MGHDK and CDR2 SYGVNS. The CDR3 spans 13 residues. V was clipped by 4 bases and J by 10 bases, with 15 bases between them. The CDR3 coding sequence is TGTGCCAGCAGTGCCCCTATGGATCTAGCGCAGTATTTT. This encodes CASSAPMDLAQYF.